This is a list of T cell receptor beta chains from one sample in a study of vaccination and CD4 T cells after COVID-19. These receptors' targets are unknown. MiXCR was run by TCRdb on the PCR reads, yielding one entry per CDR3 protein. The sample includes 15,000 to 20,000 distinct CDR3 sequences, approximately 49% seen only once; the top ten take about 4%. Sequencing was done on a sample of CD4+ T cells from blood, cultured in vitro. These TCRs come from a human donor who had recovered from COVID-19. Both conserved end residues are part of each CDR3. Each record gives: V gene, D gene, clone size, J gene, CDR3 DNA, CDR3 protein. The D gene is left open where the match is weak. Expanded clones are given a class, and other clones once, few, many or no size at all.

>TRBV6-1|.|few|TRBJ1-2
TGTGCCAGCAGTGAACGGGGGCATTGCACCTTC
CASSERGHCTF
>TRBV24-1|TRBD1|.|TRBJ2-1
TGTGCCACCAGTGACGCCGACGGACAGGGGAATTATGAGCAGTTCTTC
CATSDADGQGNYEQFF
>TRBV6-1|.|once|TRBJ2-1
TGTGCCAGCAGTGTGAACAGGGAGTACAATGAGCAGTTCTTC
CASSVNREYNEQFF
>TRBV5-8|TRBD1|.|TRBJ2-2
TGTGCCAGCAGCTTGAGGGGGCCTCACACCGGGGAGCTGTTTTTT
CASSLRGPHTGELFF
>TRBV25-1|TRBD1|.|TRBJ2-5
TGTGCCAGCAGTACAGGGGCCAGGGAGACCCAGTACTTC
CASSTGARETQYF
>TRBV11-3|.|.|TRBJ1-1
TGTGCCAGCAGCTTGGCTCGGTCGGTCACTGAAGCTTTCTTT
CASSLARSVTEAFF
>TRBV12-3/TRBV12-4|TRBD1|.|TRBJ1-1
TGTGCCAGCAGAATAAAGGACACAGGGGGCACTGAAGCTTTCTTT
CASRIKDTGGTEAFF
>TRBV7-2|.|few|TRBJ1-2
TGTGCCAGCAGCTTAGGAGCGGACAACTATGGCTACACCTTC
CASSLGADNYGYTF
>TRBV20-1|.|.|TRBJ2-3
TGCAGTGCTAAGATCACAGATACGCAGTATTTT
CSAKITDTQYF
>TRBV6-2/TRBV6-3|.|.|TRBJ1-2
TGTGCCAGCAGTCAACTCTATGGCTACACCTTC
CASSQLYGYTF
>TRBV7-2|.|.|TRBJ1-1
TGTGCCAGCAGCTTAGCCGAGGCGAACACTGAAGCTTTCTTT
CASSLAEANTEAFF
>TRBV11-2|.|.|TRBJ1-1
TGTGCCAGCAGCTTAATCACCAACACTGAAGCTTTCTTT
CASSLITNTEAFF
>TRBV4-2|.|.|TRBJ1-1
TGTGCCAGCAGCCAAGACAGGCTGAACACTGAAGCTTTCTTT
CASSQDRLNTEAFF
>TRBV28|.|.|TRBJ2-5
TGTGCCAGCAGCCCTGGGGCAACCCAAGAGACCCAGTACTTC
CASSPGATQETQYF
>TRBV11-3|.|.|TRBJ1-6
TGTGCCAGCAGTTCCGACCGGAGCTCCTATAATTCACCCCTCCACTTT
CASSSDRSSYNSPLHF
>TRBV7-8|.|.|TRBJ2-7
TGTGCCAGCAGCTTAGCGCGTCCCAGCGAGGGGTACGAGCAGTACTTC
CASSLARPSEGYEQYF
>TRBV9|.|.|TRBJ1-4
TGTGCCAGCAGCCCCGAGGGGCGGGGTGGTAATGAAAAACTGTTTTTT
CASSPEGRGGNEKLFF
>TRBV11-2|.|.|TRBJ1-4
TGTGCCAGCAGCCAAGGGCGTGAAAAACTGTTTTTT
CASSQGREKLFF
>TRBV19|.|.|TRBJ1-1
TGTGCCAGTAAAGGGGGAGGTTGGAACACTGAAGCTTTCTTT
CASKGGGWNTEAFF
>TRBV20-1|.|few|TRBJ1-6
TGCAGTGCTAGAGGGACAAATTCACCCCTCCACTTT
CSARGTNSPLHF